Following are 19 T cell receptor beta chains from one sample sequenced in a study of blood T cell repertoires in COVID-19. Method: immunoSEQ multiplex PCR; TCRdb's copy keeps in-frame clones and lacks some. In the table there are under 400,000 clones, approximately 88% of which are singletons. Specimen: peripheral blood. The receptors shown here come from a woman in her 30s with COVID-19, enrolled during active disease.

The chain has TRBV2 and TRBJ2-5, with 9 bases aligning to TRBD2. J gave up 2 bases and V 9 bases, and 7 bases lay outside the gene matches. This CDR3 region has 14 residues. Germline loops: CDR1 SNHLY, CDR2 FYNNEI. CDR3 DNA: TGTGCCAGTGGAGCGGGGGGTGTTCAAGAGACCCAGTACTTC. As protein: CASGAGGVQETQYF.

The chain couples TRBV28 to TRBJ1-3; the D gene is possibly TRBD1 (6 bases). The CDR3 is 15 amino acids. V was pared by 3 bases and J by 2 bases, with 11 bases between. From germline, CDR1 is MDHEN and CDR2 SYDVKM. CDR3 protein: CASSFSRDTGNTIYF. CDR3 in DNA: TGTGCCAGCAGTTTCTCCAGGGACACTGGAAACACCATATATTTT.

This chain uses TRBV4-1 with TRBJ1-2, with a possible D match to TRBD1 (5 bases). The CDR3 loop spans 15 amino acids. Germline CDR1 MGHRA, CDR2 YSYEKL. Trimming pared 1 base from V and 5 bases from J, leaving 14 bases between. CDR3 nucleotides: TGCGCCAGCAGCCAAGCTTCGGGGGTAAAATATGGCTACACCTTC. Its translation is CASSQASGVKYGYTF.

On this clone itself: Other nucleotide sequences in the sample specify the same CDR3. This chain links TRBV4-1 with TRBJ1-2; D is uncertain. Per the germline V gene, CDR1 is MGHRA and CDR2 is YSYEKL. CDR3 length equals 14 residues. V was cut by 4 bases and J by 3 bases, with 12 bases left in between. The chain's CDR3 is CASSLRDRDYGYTF. The CDR3 coding sequence is TGCGCCAGCAGCCTACGAGATAGAGACTATGGCTACACCTTC.

The gene calls are TRBV6-5 and TRBJ1-1, with 12 nucleotides matching TRBD1. V shed 2 bases and J 10 bases; nucleotides not matched to a gene: 8. CDR1 and CDR2 from the germline V gene are MNHEY and SVGAGI. There are 15 residues in the CDR3. The CDR3 DNA is TGTGCCAGCAGTTACGGGACAGGGGGCCAAAGCACAGCTTTCTTT. It translates to CASSYGTGGQSTAFF.

The rearrangement links TRBV6-5 to TRBJ1-2; 8 nucleotides match TRBD1. The CDR3 is 16 residues long. V shed 2 bases, J shed 4 bases, and the junction held 9 bases outside the gene matches. CDR1 and CDR2 from the germline V gene are MNHEY and SVGAGI. The CDR3 DNA sequence: TGTGCCAGCAGTTACACAGGACAGGGACTTGGCTATGGCTACACCTTC. Translation: CASSYTGQGLGYGYTF.

This clone was recorded once. This chain connects TRBV6-5 to TRBJ1-1; tentative D call: TRBD1 (5 bases). The germline V and J ends were trimmed by 4 bases and 8 bases, with 14 bases remaining between them. The CDR3 is 13 amino acids. Germline V gene sequence: CDR1 MNHEY, CDR2 SVGAGI. The CDR3 sequence: CASSSWGSTEAFF. CDR3 DNA sequence: TGTGCCAGCAGTTCGTGGGGCAGCACAGAAGCTTTCTTT.

This clone was observed a few times. The CDR3 here is CASSAGNYGYTF. The CDR3 nucleotides read TGTGCCAGCAGCGCCGGGAACTATGGCTACACCTTC. J is TRBJ1-2 and V is TRBV9; D is ambiguous. Germline V CDR1 and CDR2: SGDLS, YYNGEE. The CDR3 is 12 amino acids. V was cut by 3 bases and J by 2 bases, with 5 bases left in between.

The chain uses TRBV3-1 (or the pseudogene TRBV3-2) and TRBJ1-1; D gene ambiguous. V was clipped by 0 bases and J by 5 bases, with 7 bases between them. The V gene's germline CDR1 is LGHDT and CDR2 YNNKEL (reference sequence). The CDR3 totals 13 residues. In DNA form, the CDR3 reads TGTGCCAGCAGCCAAGAGGAACTAACTGAAGCTTTCTTT. Its protein product is CASSQEELTEAFF.

The chain carries TRBV2 and TRBJ1-5; 8 bases fit TRBD1. Trimming removed 6 bases from V and 7 bases from J; junction bases left unmatched: 11. This CDR3 comprises 15 residues. Per the germline V gene, CDR1 is SNHLY and CDR2 is FYNNEI. The CDR3 nucleotides are TGTGCCAGCAGCCCGGTGACAGGGGCATCCCAGCCCCAGCATTTT. This sequence encodes CASSPVTGASQPQHF.

The gene calls are TRBV29-1 and TRBJ1-1; 10 nucleotides align to TRBD1. This CDR3 has 12 amino acids. J was trimmed by 6 bases and V by 6 bases; bases with no gene match: 4. Germline values: CDR1 SQVTM, CDR2 ANQGSEA. CDR3 bases: TGCAGCGTGTTTGGACAGGGGGCTGAAGCTTTCTTT. Its protein product is CSVFGQGAEAFF.

The genes are TRBV7-2 and TRBJ2-5, with TRBD2 matching 7 bases. The CDR3 has 14 amino acids. The ends lost 3 bases at V and 1 base at J; junction bases unmatched: 2. Germline lookup yields CDR1 SGHTA and CDR2 FQGNSA. CDR3 amino acids: CASSFPSGQETQYF. The CDR3 DNA reads TGTGCCAGCAGCTTCCCTAGCGGCCAAGAGACCCAGTACTTC.

The CDR3 nucleotides read TGTGCCAGCAGTGAAAGGGACAGCTTCTACGAGCAGTACTTC. It is translated as CASSERDSFYEQYF. The rearrangement links TRBV6-1 to TRBJ2-7, with TRBD1 matching over 7 bases. With 2 bases clipped from V and 3 bases from J, the junction kept 4 bases outside the gene matches. CDR1 and CDR2 (germline): MNHNS, SASEGT. This CDR3 region has 14 residues.

J is TRBJ1-4 and V is TRBV15; D remains unclear. Germline CDR1 reads LNHNV; CDR2 reads YYDKDF (reference sequence). This CDR3 is built from 15 residues. The V end lost 0 bases, the J end lost 3 bases, and 8 bases lay between the germline ends. The CDR3: CATSRDIQANEKLFF. The CDR3 bases are TGTGCCACCAGCAGAGATATCCAGGCTAATGAAAAACTGTTTTTT. Using reference TRBV15 and TRBJ1-4 for the parts outside the CDR3, the full variable domain is DAMVIQNPRYQVTQFGKPVTLSCSQTLNHNVMYWYQQKSSQAPKLLFHYYDKDFNNEADTPDNFQSRRPNTSFCFLDIRSPGLGDTAMYLCATSRDIQANEKLFFGSGTQLSVL.

CDR3 DNA: TGTGCCAGCAGTCTAGTCCCCCGGAACACTGAAGCTTTCTTT. Amino acids: CASSLVPRNTEAFF. The chain has TRBV28 and TRBJ1-1; D is undetermined. Germline-derived CDR1 and CDR2 are MDHEN and SYDVKM. V lost 5 bases and J 1 base, leaving 11 bases between the germline ends. The CDR3 covers 14 residues. The full variable domain, its missing parts supplied by reference TRBV28 and TRBJ1-1, is DVKVTQSSRYLVKRTGEKVFLECVQDMDHENMFWYRQDPGLGLRLIYFSYDVKMKEKGDIPEGYSVSREKKERFSLILESASTNQTSMYLCASSLVPRNTEAFFGQGTRLTVV.

The chain recombines TRBV5-4 with TRBJ2-3; the match to TRBD1 covers 10 bases. V shed 4 bases, J shed 5 bases, and the junction held 10 bases outside the gene matches. The CDR3 contains 16 residues. Per germline, CDR1 SGHNT and CDR2 YYREEE (reference sequence). In DNA form, the CDR3 reads TGTGCCAGCAGCACCGACAGGGGGCGCGGGGGAGATACGCAGTATTTT. Translating it yields CASSTDRGRGGDTQYF.

This chain uses TRBV11-2 with TRBJ1-3; TRBD1 is a possible D gene (5 bases). V was pared by 3 bases and J by 0 bases, with 12 bases between. CDR1 is SGHAT, CDR2 FQNNGV, per germline. CDR3 length equals 16 residues. Written as DNA, the CDR3 is TGTGCCAGCAGCTTGGGACTTTTCTACTCTGGAAACACCATATATTTT. Protein product: CASSLGLFYSGNTIYF.

The chain is built from TRBV7-6 and TRBJ2-5, with 8 positions matching TRBD2. Trimming at V came to 5 bases and at J to 1 base, leaving 9 bases not matched to a gene. Germline lookup yields CDR1 SGHVS and CDR2 FNYEAQ. This CDR3 is 16 amino acids long. This chain's CDR3 is CASSRGGLPLQETQYF. CDR3 sequence (DNA): TGTGCCAGCAGCCGGGGGGGGTTACCCCTCCAAGAGACCCAGTACTTC.

V is TRBV19 and J is TRBJ2-7; D possibly corresponds to TRBD1 (6 bases). Germline assignment: CDR1 LNHDA and CDR2 SQIVND (reference sequence). The CDR3 is 15 residues long. Trimming left V 7 bases short and J 0 bases short, with 16 bases between. In DNA form, the CDR3 reads TGTGCCAGTACCCACAGGGAAATATACTCCTACGAGCAGTACTTC. Translation: CASTHREIYSYEQYF. The full variable domain, in which reference TRBV19 and TRBJ2-7 provide the parts outside the CDR3, is DGGITQSPKYLFRKEGQNVTLSCEQNLNHDAMYWYRQDPGQGLRLIYYSQIVNDFQKGDIAEGYSVSREKKESFPLTVTSAQKNPTAFYLCASTHREIYSYEQYFGPGTRLTVT.